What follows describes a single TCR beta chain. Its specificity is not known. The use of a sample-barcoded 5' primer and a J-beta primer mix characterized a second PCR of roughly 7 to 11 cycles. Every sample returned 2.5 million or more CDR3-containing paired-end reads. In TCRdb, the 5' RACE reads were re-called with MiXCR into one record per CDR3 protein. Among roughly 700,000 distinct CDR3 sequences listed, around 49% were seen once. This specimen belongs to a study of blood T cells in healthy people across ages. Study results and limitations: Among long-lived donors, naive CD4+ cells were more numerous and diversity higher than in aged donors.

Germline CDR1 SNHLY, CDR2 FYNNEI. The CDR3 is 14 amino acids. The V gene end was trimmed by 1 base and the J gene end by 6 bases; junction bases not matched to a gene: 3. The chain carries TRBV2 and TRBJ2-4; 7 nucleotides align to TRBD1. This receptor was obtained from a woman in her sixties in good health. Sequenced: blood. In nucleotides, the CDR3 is TGTGCCAGCAGTGAAGACGGGACAGTAAACATTCAGTACTTC. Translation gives CASSEDGTVNIQYF.